This T cell receptor beta chain is from a study of patients and donors after allogeneic stem cell transplantation. This clonotype turned up a few times. TCRdb processed the RT-PCR reads anew with MiXCR; each CDR3 protein has one entry. There are about 960,000 distinct CDR3 sequences in the sample; roughly 17% occur only once, and around 6% lies in the top ten. Germline CDR1 SSHAT, CDR2 FNYEAQ (reference sequence). This CDR3 spans 18 amino acids. Trimming took off 4 bases at V and 4 bases at J, with 25 bases between the two ends. The sample was blood, either unsorted or a sorted T cell fraction (not recorded which). The clonotype originates from a human donor who was either an allogeneic HSCT recipient or a stem cell or donor lymphocyte infusion donor (not recorded which). It is not recorded whose cells these are; they may come from a transplant donor. The genes are TRBV7-7 and TRBJ2-5; D possibly matches TRBD1 or TRBD2 (7 bases each). The CDR3 protein is CASSSSRGRQGGSETQYF. The DNA of the CDR3 is TGTGCCAGCAGCTCGAGTAGGGGACGACAGGGAGGGTCAGAGACCCAGTACTTC. The entire variable domain, with the rest obtained from reference TRBV7-7 and TRBJ2-5, is as follows: GAGVSQSPRYKVTKRGQDVTLRCDPISSHATLYWYQQALGQGPEFLTYFNYEAQPDKSGLPSDRFSAERPEGSISTLTIQRTEQRDSAMYRCASSSSRGRQGGSETQYFGPGTRLLVL.